Following are 30 T cell receptor beta chains from one sample sequenced in a study of T cell responses to AZD1222 COVID-19 vaccine. Clones were read by immunoSEQ multiplex PCR, and TCRdb kept only the in-frame ones, dropping some. The sample holds roughly 100,000 clones; 86% are singletons and the top ten take more than 4.5%. The sequencing used peripheral blood, collected on day 0 of AZD1222 vaccination. These receptors were obtained from an adult in good health.

The rearrangement links TRBV12-3 or TRBV12-4 to TRBJ1-2, with a weak D call TRBD1 (5 bases). Between the trimmed V and J ends, which lost 3 bases and 14 bases, there was a span of 19 bases. The CDR3 has 13 residues. The CDR3 protein is CASSFRGVGAHTF. Written as DNA, the CDR3 is TGTGCCAGCAGTTTCCGGGGGGTCGGGGCACATACCTTC.

The rearrangement uses TRBV7-2 and TRBJ2-3; unclear D gene. Trimming pared 1 base from V and 4 bases from J, leaving 6 bases between. Germline lookup yields CDR1 SGHTA and CDR2 FQGNSA. The CDR3 consists of 13 residues. The CDR3 loop reads CASSLGSADTQYF. The CDR3, as DNA: TGTGCCAGCAGCTTAGGTTCGGCAGATACGCAGTATTTT.

This chain uses TRBV10-2 with TRBJ2-7; D is perhaps TRBD2 (7 bases). Trimming removed 6 bases at V and 4 bases at J, with 10 bases between. The germline V gene encodes CDR1 WSHSY and CDR2 SAAADI. The CDR3 has 12 amino acids. CDR3 DNA sequence: TGCGCCAGCAGCGAGGGGGGGTACGAGCAGTACTTC. As protein: CASSEGGYEQYF.

J is TRBJ2-5 and V is TRBV4-1; maybe TRBD1 (6 bases). V was clipped by 0 bases and J by 7 bases, with 12 bases between them. The CDR3 loop spans 14 amino acids. Germline CDR1 and CDR2: MGHRA and YSYEKL. For the CDR3, the DNA is TGCGCCAGCAGCCAAGAGGGACAAACCCCGACCCAGTACTTC. Translation: CASSQEGQTPTQYF.

The chain has TRBV7-8 and TRBJ2-7; a possible D gene is TRBD1 (6 bases). The CDR3 has 16 residues. Germline CDR1 reads SGHVS; CDR2 reads FQNEAQ. Trimming stripped 4 bases from V and 3 bases from J, with 19 bases between. CDR3 protein: CASSSHRDTPVYEQYF. CDR3 nucleotide sequence: TGTGCCAGCAGCTCCCACCGGGACACTCCCGTCTACGAGCAGTACTTC.

Concerning this clone: The junction differs from germline at one of its ends, possibly a read error. The chain recombines TRBV5-4 with TRBJ2-7, with TRBD1 identical over 7 bases. Germline CDR1 reads SGHNT; CDR2 reads YYREEE (reference sequence). The CDR3 runs 15 residues. CDR3 DNA: TGTGCCAGCAGCTTCCGGCAGGGGGATACTTACGGGCAGTACTTC. Translated: CASSFRQGDTYGQYF.

V gene TRBV4-2 combines with J gene TRBJ2-2; D unresolved. With 0 bases removed from V and 2 bases from J, the gap between germline ends came to 13 bases. Germline CDR1 is LGHNA and CDR2 is YNFKEQ. The CDR3 is made up of 17 amino acids. CDR3 nucleotide sequence: TGTGCCAGCAGCCAAGAGGCCCCAGGCGCAAACACCGGGGAGCTGTTTTTT. Translating it yields CASSQEAPGANTGELFF.

CDR3 region: CASSIGGTGDYNEQFF. DNA for the CDR3: TGTGCCAGCAGTATCGGGGGGACAGGGGACTACAATGAGCAGTTCTTC. The genes are TRBV6-2 or TRBV6-3 and TRBJ2-1; 10 bases are shared with TRBD1. CDR3 length: 16 residues. The V and J ends lost 5 bases and 3 bases, in that order; junction bases with no gene match: 7. Germline V gene lookup returns CDR1 MNHEY and CDR2 SVGEGT.

CDR3 sequence reads: CASSRRSPGEAFF. As DNA, the CDR3 is TGTGCCAGCAGTCGTAGATCGCCTGGGGAAGCTTTCTTT. The chain joins TRBV28 to TRBJ1-1; D is uncertain. V gave up 5 bases and J gave up 8 bases, with 15 bases separating them. Per germline, CDR1 MDHEN and CDR2 SYDVKM. This CDR3 has 13 residues.

The rearrangement links TRBV7-2 to TRBJ1-2, with a weak D call TRBD1 (5 bases). The CDR3 extends over 15 amino acids. Germline V gene sequence: CDR1 SGHTA, CDR2 FQGNSA. V lost 3 bases, J lost 2 bases, and 13 bases lay in between. CDR3 in DNA: TGTGCCAGCAGCTTCGGGACGGGACCGAACTATGGCTACACCTTC. Amino acids: CASSFGTGPNYGYTF.

This sequence joins TRBV14 and TRBJ2-7; D tentatively reads TRBD1 or TRBD2 (5 bases each). The CDR3 sequence is 15 residues long. CDR1 and CDR2 from the germline V gene are SGHDN and FVKESK. Trimming shortened V by 0 bases and J by 4 bases, and 13 bases separated the two germline ends. Here the CDR3 DNA reads TGTGCCAGCAGCCAAGATTACGGGGCTAATTACGAGCAGTACTTC. This codes for CASSQDYGANYEQYF. The full variable domain, rest sourced from reference TRBV14 and TRBJ2-7, is EAGVTQFPSHSVIEKGQTVTLRCDPISGHDNLYWYRRVMGKEIKFLLHFVKESKQDESGMPNNRFLAERTGGTYSTLKVQPAELEDSGVYFCASSQDYGANYEQYFGPGTRLTVT.

In its sample, this clone was seen once. The chain couples TRBV27 to TRBJ1-5, with D perhaps TRBD1 (5 bases). CDR1 is MNHEY, CDR2 SMNVEV, per germline (reference sequence). The germline V and J ends were trimmed by 5 bases and 0 bases, with 11 bases remaining between them. The CDR3 runs 15 residues. CDR3: CASSGHRYSNQPQHF. The CDR3 bases are TGTGCCAGCAGTGGACACAGATATAGCAATCAGCCCCAGCATTTT.

This clone came up a few times. The chain recombines TRBV5-1 with TRBJ2-7; no reliable D call. Germline V gene lookup returns CDR1 SGHRS and CDR2 YFSETQ. The CDR3 is 12 amino acids. Trimming cost V 4 bases and J 3 bases, with 8 bases left between them. The CDR3, as DNA: TGCGCCAGCAGCGGTAGTTTCTACGAGCAGTACTTC. This encodes CASSGSFYEQYF.

CDR3 coding DNA: TGTGCCATCAGTGAGAGGGACGACAAGGGGCAGTACTTC. Protein sequence: CAISERDDKGQYF. The V call is TRBV10-3, the J call TRBJ2-7; D assignment may be TRBD1 or TRBD2 (5 bases each). Trimming removed 2 bases at V and 9 bases at J, with 14 bases between. CDR1 ENHRY and CDR2 SYGVKD come from the germline V gene. This CDR3 spans 13 amino acids.

This chain connects TRBV5-8 to TRBJ1-1; D not certain. The germline CDR1 and CDR2 sequences are SGHTS and YDEGEE. The germline V and J ends were trimmed by 2 bases and 3 bases, with 8 bases remaining between them. This CDR3 region has 13 residues. The CDR3 protein is CASSLQRDTEAFF. The DNA of the CDR3 is TGTGCCAGCAGCTTACAGCGGGACACTGAAGCTTTCTTT.

This clone was seen a handful of times. This chain uses TRBV5-1 with TRBJ2-2; 8 bases are a match to TRBD1. CDR1 is SGHRS, CDR2 YFSETQ, per germline. V shed 2 bases and J 3 bases; nucleotides not matched to a gene: 3. The CDR3 loop spans 15 amino acids. DNA of the CDR3: TGCGCCAGCAGCTTTATGACAGGGGACACCGGGGAGCTGTTTTTT. This codes for CASSFMTGDTGELFF.

The chain combines TRBV7-9 with TRBJ2-5, with 7 positions matching TRBD1. The CDR3 consists of 15 residues. V shed 1 base, J shed 5 bases, and the junction held 7 bases outside the gene matches. Germline CDR1 is SEHNR and CDR2 is FQNEAQ (reference sequence). The CDR3 DNA is TGTGCCAGCAGCTTAGTCCGAACAGGGGACGAGACCCAGTACTTC. This sequence encodes CASSLVRTGDETQYF.

The CDR3 DNA sequence: TGTGCCAGCAGCGTCACAGGGAAGAACACTGAAGCTTTCTTT. Residues: CASSVTGKNTEAFF. The chain has TRBV7-9 and TRBJ1-1, with D maybe TRBD1 (6 bases). CDR3 length equals 14 residues. The germline V gene encodes CDR1 SEHNR and CDR2 FQNEAQ (reference sequence). V lost 5 bases, J lost 1 base, and 11 bases lay in between.

This clone has only a few counts. The chain combines TRBV27 with TRBJ2-6; TRBD1 matches 9 bases. The trim removed 9 bases at V and 0 bases at J, leaving 12 bases unmatched. From germline, CDR1 is MNHEY and CDR2 SMNVEV (reference sequence). The CDR3 has 18 residues. Here the CDR3 reads CASRDRDRENSGANVLTF. The CDR3 bases are TGTGCCAGTAGAGACCGGGACAGGGAAAACTCTGGGGCCAACGTCCTGACTTTC.

The gene calls are TRBV5-1 and TRBJ1-6; D is unclear. The V gene's germline CDR1 is SGHRS and CDR2 YFSETQ. The germline V and J ends were trimmed by 0 bases and 8 bases, with 18 bases remaining between them. This CDR3 has 17 residues. The CDR3 loop reads CASSLEGGPKVYSPLHF. CDR3 coding DNA: TGCGCCAGCAGCTTGGAGGGCGGTCCGAAGGTTTATTCACCCCTCCACTTT.

The chain couples TRBV6-2 or TRBV6-3 to TRBJ1-1, with 9 bases lining up with TRBD1. Looked up from germline, CDR1 is MNHEY and CDR2 is SVGEGT. J gave up 4 bases and V 5 bases, and 8 bases lay outside the gene matches. The CDR3 runs 15 residues. The CDR3 protein is CASSRQNRGRTEAFF. Written as DNA, the CDR3 is TGTGCCAGCAGTCGCCAGAACAGGGGGCGCACTGAAGCTTTCTTT.

Concerning this clone: Within the sample, other DNA sequences also encode this same CDR3. The chain employs TRBV18 and TRBJ1-2, with D perhaps TRBD1 (5 bases). Trimming cost V 3 bases and J 4 bases, with 12 bases left between them. The germline gives CDR1 KGHSH, CDR2 LQKENI. The length of the CDR3 is 14 residues. CDR3: CASSPPTESYGYTF. The CDR3, as DNA: TGTGCCAGCTCACCTCCGACAGAGTCCTATGGCTACACCTTC.

The chain carries TRBV7-8 and TRBJ1-6, with 8 bases aligning to TRBD1. The CDR3 runs 17 residues. The ends lost 7 bases at V and 9 bases at J; junction bases unmatched: 17. From germline, CDR1 is SGHVS and CDR2 FQNEAQ. The CDR3 bases are TGTGCCAGCACCCCGGGGGGGTTGACAGGGGATGGTTCACCCCTCCACTTT. Its protein is CASTPGGLTGDGSPLHF. Filled out from reference TRBV7-8 and TRBJ1-6, the complete variable domain reads GAGVSQSPRYKVAKRGQDVALRCDPISGHVSLFWYQQALGQGPEFLTYFQNEAQLDKSGLPSDRFFAERPEGSVSTLKIQRTQQEDSAVYLCASTPGGLTGDGSPLHFGNGTRLTVT.

The rearrangement links TRBV28 to TRBJ2-3, with TRBD2 identical over 8 bases. Germline loops: CDR1 MDHEN, CDR2 SYDVKM. The CDR3 length is 15 residues. Trimming cost V 7 bases and J 4 bases; bases outside gene matches: 10. CDR3 in amino acids: CASIVRGAGPDTQYF. The CDR3 bases are TGTGCCAGCATCGTGCGGGGGGCCGGGCCAGATACGCAGTATTTT.

The chain joins TRBV3-1 (or the pseudogene TRBV3-2) to TRBJ1-4; D is possibly TRBD1 (6 bases). V lost 0 bases and J lost 6, with 8 bases in between. The CDR3 sequence is 14 residues long. CDR1 LGHDT and CDR2 YNNKEL come from the germline V gene (reference sequence). Here the CDR3 reads CASSQEAGDEKLFF. For the CDR3, the DNA is TGTGCCAGCAGCCAAGAGGCAGGGGATGAAAAACTGTTTTTT.

J is TRBJ1-2 and V is TRBV7-9, with 7 bases identical to TRBD1. The germline V gene has CDR1 SEHNR and CDR2 FQNEAQ (reference sequence). The CDR3 sequence is 15 residues long. J was trimmed by 2 bases and V by 5 bases; bases with no gene match: 8. The CDR3 nucleotides read TGTGCCAGCAGCCCATGGGACAGCTTGAACTATGGCTACACCTTC. It is translated as CASSPWDSLNYGYTF.

CDR3 bases: TGTGCCAGCAGCCAAGGACAGTTTGGCGAGACCCAGTACTTC. This codes for CASSQGQFGETQYF. The V call is TRBV3-1 (or the pseudogene TRBV3-2), the J call TRBJ2-5; weak D call: TRBD1 (5 bases). Germline assignment: CDR1 LGHDT and CDR2 YNNKEL (reference sequence). The CDR3 runs 14 residues. V dropped 1 base and J dropped 5 bases, with 11 bases sitting between them.

The rearrangement joins TRBV5-6 to TRBJ1-6, with D possibly TRBD1 on 5 matching bases. V shed 0 bases and J shed 4 bases, with 8 bases lying between them. CDR1 and CDR2 (germline): SGHDT, YYEEEE. This CDR3 contains 15 residues. The CDR3 here is CASSLDGGYNSPLHF. DNA of the CDR3: TGTGCCAGCAGCTTGGACGGGGGTTATAATTCACCCCTCCACTTT.

The chain recombines TRBV30 with TRBJ1-5, with D hard to call. The length of the CDR3 is 17 residues. The ends were cut back, 0 bases at V and 5 bases at J, with 20 bases in the middle. Looked up from germline, CDR1 is GTSNPN and CDR2 is SVGIG (reference sequence). The CDR3 protein is CAWSVDLVRAGDQPQHF. Here the CDR3 DNA reads TGTGCCTGGAGTGTCGATTTAGTGAGGGCTGGGGATCAGCCCCAGCATTTT. Supplemented by reference TRBV30 and TRBJ1-5, the full variable domain reads SQTIHQWPATLVQPVGSPLSLECTVEGTSNPNLYWYRQAAGRGLQLLFYSVGIGQISSEVPQNLSASRPQDRQFILSSKKLLLSDSGFYLCAWSVDLVRAGDQPQHFGDGTRLSIL.

DNA of the CDR3: TGCGCCAGCAAGGGGTCGAGCACTGGAAACACCATATATTTT. Translation: CASKGSSTGNTIYF. The V and J genes are TRBV10-2 and TRBJ1-3; possibly TRBD1 for D (5 bases). The CDR3 covers 14 residues. Germline V gives CDR1 WSHSY, CDR2 SAAADI. V lost 7 bases and J lost 2, with 12 bases in between.